These 24 T cell receptor beta chains share one sample of origin, sequenced in a study of beta chain features in type 1 diabetes. Sequencing targeted expressed TCRB transcripts, as all isolated RNA had been reverse transcribed. TCRdb keeps only in-frame clones here, not all; method: immunoSEQ multiplex PCR. The repertoire holds hundreds of thousands of clones, with roughly 12% as singletons. Sample: naive CD4+ T cells from blood. The receptors derive from a man aged 18 to 29 in good health.

The gene calls are TRBV29-1 and TRBJ1-5, with TRBD1 as a possible D gene (6 bases). From germline, CDR1 is SQVTM and CDR2 ANQGSEA. The length of the CDR3 is 12 residues. Trimming removed 4 bases at V and 3 bases at J, with 7 bases between. The CDR3 loop reads CSVGDTNQPQHF. The CDR3 DNA is TGCAGCGTTGGGGACACCAATCAGCCCCAGCATTTT.

In DNA form, the CDR3 reads TGTGCCAGCAGCTTATACGGGACAGCCTATGGCTACACCTTC. Protein sequence: CASSLYGTAYGYTF. The chain links TRBV7-9 to TRBJ1-2; 7 positions agree with TRBD1. Germline-derived CDR1 and CDR2 are SEHNR and FQNEAQ (reference sequence). CDR3 length equals 14 residues. Trimming removed 2 bases from V and 4 bases from J; junction bases left unmatched: 4.

The J gene is TRBJ2-2, the V gene TRBV10-3; 7 bases are a match to TRBD1. CDR3 length equals 14 residues. Germline assignment: CDR1 ENHRY and CDR2 SYGVKD. Trimming at V came to 6 bases and at J to 8 bases, leaving 9 bases not matched to a gene. The CDR3 sequence: CAISASEGAGELFF. CDR3 nucleotide sequence: TGTGCCATCAGCGCTTCCGAGGGGGCAGGGGAGCTGTTTTTT.

The rearrangement joins TRBV29-1 to TRBJ2-7; a possible D gene is TRBD1 (7 bases). This CDR3 spans 14 amino acids. V was clipped by 6 bases and J by 3 bases, with 18 bases between them. In germline, CDR1 is SQVTM, CDR2 ANQGSEA. The CDR3 loop is CSVGPTGRSYEQYF. In nucleotides, the CDR3 is TGCAGCGTAGGACCGACAGGGAGGAGCTACGAGCAGTACTTC.

V usage is TRBV9 and J usage is TRBJ2-1; D is uncertain. The V end was cut by 0 bases, the J end by 1 base, with 8 bases between. From germline, CDR1 is SGDLS and CDR2 YYNGEE. The CDR3 is 15 residues long. This CDR3 reads CASSVEAGSYNEQFF. CDR3 nucleotide sequence: TGTGCCAGCAGCGTAGAAGCAGGATCCTACAATGAGCAGTTCTTC.

V gene TRBV19 combines with J gene TRBJ1-5; 7 bases agree with TRBD1. The CDR3 extends over 15 amino acids. After removal of 5 bases from V and 2 bases from J, the junction contained 6 bases not matched to a gene. The germline V gene encodes CDR1 LNHDA and CDR2 SQIVND (reference sequence). The CDR3: CASSPTGVGNQPQHF. CDR3 coding DNA: TGTGCCAGTAGTCCAACAGGGGTGGGCAATCAGCCCCAGCATTTT.

The chain recombines TRBV11-1 with TRBJ2-7, with D possibly matching TRBD1 (5 bases). V was pared by 6 bases and J by 2 bases, with 14 bases between. The CDR3 contains 14 residues. CDR1 and CDR2 (germline): SGHAT, FQDESV (reference sequence). The CDR3 sequence is CASSLLTATYEQYF. CDR3 nucleotides: TGTGCCAGCAGTCTACTGACAGCAACCTACGAGCAGTACTTC.

This clone was counted between two and nine times. The chain combines TRBV28 with TRBJ1-2; the match to TRBD1 covers 12 bases. The V gene's germline CDR1 is MDHEN and CDR2 SYDVKM. V shed 7 bases, J shed 2 bases, and the junction held 5 bases outside the gene matches. The CDR3 has 15 amino acids. The CDR3 DNA follows: TGTGCCAGCAACTCGGGACAGGGGGCGAACTATGGCTACACCTTC. Its protein product is CASNSGQGANYGYTF.

The rearrangement links TRBV6-5 to TRBJ1-1; no clear D. Germline-derived CDR1 and CDR2 are MNHEY and SVGAGI. Trimming pared 6 bases from V and 0 bases from J, leaving 11 bases between. The CDR3 contains 14 residues. CDR3 sequence reads: CASRPIVVNTEAFF. The CDR3 coding sequence is TGTGCCAGCAGGCCCATAGTGGTGAACACTGAAGCTTTCTTT.

The gene calls are TRBV18 and TRBJ2-3; weak D call: TRBD2 (6 bases). Germline CDR1 and CDR2: KGHSH and LQKENI. CDR3 size: 15 residues. V dropped 4 bases and J dropped 4 bases, with 15 bases sitting between them. Here the CDR3 reads CASSLSLRGSDTQYF. Here the CDR3 DNA reads TGTGCCAGCTCACTTAGCCTCCGGGGGTCAGATACGCAGTATTTT.

This clone has a handful of counts. The chain employs TRBV7-2 and TRBJ2-3, with TRBD1 identical over 8 bases. Germline V gene lookup returns CDR1 SGHTA and CDR2 FQGNSA. V lost 3 bases to trimming and J lost 2 bases; unmatched junction nucleotides: 4. The CDR3 has 15 amino acids. The CDR3 coding sequence is TGTGCCAGCAGCTTGACAGGGGTGAACACAGATACGCAGTATTTT. Translating gives CASSLTGVNTDTQYF.

The chain couples TRBV10-3 to TRBJ2-7; possible D gene TRBD1, 6 bases. Trimming took off 4 bases at V and 6 bases at J, with 22 bases between the two ends. Germline lookup yields CDR1 ENHRY and CDR2 SYGVKD. The length of the CDR3 is 16 residues. CDR3 region: CAISAVFGGSESEQYF. CDR3 sequence (DNA): TGTGCCATCAGTGCTGTATTTGGGGGCAGTGAGAGCGAGCAGTACTTC.

The genes are TRBV30 and TRBJ1-4; D not certain. This CDR3 is 11 amino acids long. V was pared by 2 bases and J by 11 bases, with 9 bases between. Germline V lookup: CDR1 GTSNPN, CDR2 SVGIG (reference sequence). CDR3 in DNA: TGTGCCTGGAGTTCAGGCAGGAAACTGTTTTTT. It encodes CAWSSGRKLFF. The complete variable domain, with remaining parts taken from reference TRBV30 and TRBJ1-4, reads SQTIHQWPATLVQPVGSPLSLECTVEGTSNPNLYWYRQAAGRGLQLLFYSVGIGQISSEVPQNLSASRPQDRQFILSSKKLLLSDSGFYLCAWSSGRKLFFGSGTQLSVL.

The chain links TRBV9 to TRBJ1-6; TRBD1 matches at 7 bases. The CDR3 has 15 amino acids. The V segment lost 4 bases and the J segment 7 bases; nucleotides outside the gene matches: 8. The germline CDR1 and CDR2 sequences are SGDLS and YYNGEE. The CDR3 spells CASSPHGDSNSPLHF. The CDR3 nucleotides read TGTGCCAGCAGCCCTCATGGGGACAGCAATTCACCCCTCCACTTT.

The gene calls are TRBV5-6 and TRBJ1-5, with 8 bases lining up with TRBD1. With V trimmed by 3 bases and J by 7 bases, 9 bases remained unmatched. Germline V gene data show CDR1 as SGHDT and CDR2 as YYEEEE. The CDR3 has 15 residues. The CDR3 sequence: CASSSLHRGLQPQHF. CDR3 bases: TGTGCCAGCAGCTCTCTCCACAGGGGGTTACAGCCCCAGCATTTT.

This clone was detected a few times. The V call is TRBV5-6, the J call TRBJ1-1, with D hard to call. V lost 2 bases and J 0 bases, leaving 5 bases between the germline ends. The CDR3 covers 13 residues. From germline, CDR1 is SGHDT and CDR2 YYEEEE. In DNA form, the CDR3 reads TGTGCCAGCAGCTTTATAGTGAACACTGAAGCTTTCTTT. This translates into CASSFIVNTEAFF. The complete variable domain, with remaining parts taken from reference TRBV5-6 and TRBJ1-1, reads DAGVTQSPTHLIKTRGQQVTLRCSPKSGHDTVSWYQQALGQGPQFIFQYYEEEERQRGNFPDRFSGHQFPNYSSELNVNALLLGDSALYLCASSFIVNTEAFFGQGTRLTVV.

V is TRBV5-4 and J is TRBJ2-6, with a weak D call TRBD2 (5 bases). The germline gives CDR1 SGHNT, CDR2 YYREEE (reference sequence). CDR3 length equals 12 residues. Between the trimmed V and J ends, which lost 7 bases and 4 bases, there was a span of 6 bases. The CDR3 sequence is CASGRGANVLTF. The CDR3 bases are TGTGCCAGCGGGAGAGGGGCCAACGTCCTGACTTTC. Full variable domain (rest looked up from reference TRBV5-4 and TRBJ2-6): ETGVTQSPTHLIKTRGQQVTLRCSSQSGHNTVSWYQQALGQGPQFIFQYYREEENGRGNFPPRFSGLQFPNYSSELNVNALELDDSALYLCASGRGANVLTFGAGSRLTVL.

On this clone itself: Other DNA sequences in the same sample also yield this CDR3. The CDR3 spells CASSSSYEQYF. The CDR3 nucleotides are TGTGCCAGCAGTAGCTCCTACGAGCAGTACTTC. The rearrangement joins TRBV11-2 to TRBJ2-7; D gene uncertain. Germline lookup yields CDR1 SGHAT and CDR2 FQNNGV. The V and J ends lost 6 bases and 0 bases respectively, with 3 bases between them. The CDR3 has 11 residues.

The chain recombines TRBV10-3 with TRBJ2-1; TRBD2 matches at 9 bases. Germline V gene sequence: CDR1 ENHRY, CDR2 SYGVKD. The CDR3 has 13 residues. With V trimmed by 11 bases and J by 5 bases, 7 bases remained unmatched. CDR3 DNA: TGTGCCTCGGGACTAGCACAACACAATGAGCAGTTCTTC. This gives the protein CASGLAQHNEQFF.

V and J are TRBV7-9 and TRBJ2-7; the D is unclear. Deletions cut 3 bases from V and 2 bases from J, with 8 bases between. Germline CDR1 SEHNR, CDR2 FQNEAQ (reference sequence). This CDR3 has 13 residues. The CDR3: CASSFASTYEQYF. DNA for the CDR3: TGTGCCAGCAGCTTCGCTAGTACCTACGAGCAGTACTTC.

This clone was detected a few times. This chain uses TRBV29-1 with TRBJ2-7; TRBD1 aligns across 8 bases. There are 14 residues in the CDR3. The V and J ends lost 6 bases and 6 bases, in that order; junction bases with no gene match: 13. Germline V CDR1 and CDR2: SQVTM, ANQGSEA. As DNA, the CDR3 is TGCAGCGTAACGATCCGGACAGGGCGCCTCGAGCAGTACTTC. Encoded protein: CSVTIRTGRLEQYF.

The V gene is TRBV6-5, the J gene TRBJ2-7, with TRBD2 identical over 8 bases. The CDR3 has 15 amino acids. Per the germline V gene, CDR1 is MNHEY and CDR2 is SVGAGI. Trimming cost V 2 bases and J 4 bases; bases outside gene matches: 7. The CDR3 coding sequence is TGTGCCAGCAGTTACGCGGGACTAGGGGCGTACGAGCAGTACTTC. Translation gives CASSYAGLGAYEQYF.

This clone was found a few times. This chain links TRBV29-1 with TRBJ1-4, with 8 bases fitting TRBD1. There are 14 residues in the CDR3. CDR1 is SQVTM and CDR2 is ANQGSEA in the germline V gene. The V gene end was trimmed by 3 bases and the J gene end by 8 bases; junction bases not matched to a gene: 8. The CDR3 sequence is CSVDYPGGGEKLFF. The CDR3 DNA reads TGCAGCGTTGACTATCCAGGGGGCGGGGAAAAACTGTTTTTT.

V usage is TRBV7-9 and J usage is TRBJ2-7, with 8 nucleotides matching TRBD1. J lost 0 bases, V lost 6 bases, and 1 base had no gene match. CDR3 length: 13 amino acids. CDR1 SEHNR and CDR2 FQNEAQ come from the germline V gene (reference sequence). CDR3 nucleotide sequence: TGTGCCAGCAGGGACAGGGCCTCCTACGAGCAGTACTTC. Translation: CASRDRASYEQYF. The variable domain in full, completed from reference TRBV7-9 and TRBJ2-7, reads DTGVSQNPRHKITKRGQNVTFRCDPISEHNRLYWYRQTLGQGPEFLTYFQNEAQLEKSRLLSDRFSAERPKGSFSTLEIQRTEQGDSAMYLCASRDRASYEQYFGPGTRLTVT.